The next 9 T cell receptor beta chains were all read from a single sample in a study of a mutant IDH1 vaccine in newly diagnosed glioma. Time point meaning: baseline, week 1 (first vaccination visit). Treatment specified: pre-vaccination baseline after standard-of-care therapy. The method was immunoSEQ multiplex PCR; TCRdb's version includes in-frame clones alone and lacks a portion of them. The data contain about 92,000 clones, 83% of them singletons. The sequencing here drew on PBMCs, taken from a glioma patient treated with radiotherapy, temozolomide or both. These receptors were taken from a woman between 45 and 65 years old with glioma.

In DNA, the CDR3 is TGTGCCAGCGGGATGAGCTCCTATAATTCACCCCTCCACTTT. It codes for CASGMSSYNSPLHF. The chain couples TRBV2 to TRBJ1-6; D gene ambiguous. The V end lost 8 bases, the J end lost 0 bases, and 8 bases lay between the germline ends. Germline CDR1 and CDR2: SNHLY and FYNNEI. There are 14 residues in the CDR3.

This chain joins TRBV5-4 and TRBJ1-4; D is possibly TRBD1 (5 bases). The V end lost 4 bases, the J end lost 0 bases, and 13 bases lay between the germline ends. This CDR3 region has 16 residues. Per germline, CDR1 SGHNT and CDR2 YYREEE (reference sequence). The CDR3 coding sequence is TGTGCCAGCAGCATCGGTGGGGCCTCAACTAATGAAAAACTGTTTTTT. It codes for CASSIGGASTNEKLFF.

This chain links TRBV7-9 with TRBJ1-5, with D unclear. From germline, CDR1 is SEHNR and CDR2 FQNEAQ (reference sequence). V gave up 3 bases and J gave up 7 bases, with 10 bases separating them. The length of the CDR3 is 13 residues. CDR3 region: CASSFTGWQPQHF. CDR3 coding DNA: TGTGCCAGCAGCTTTACCGGGTGGCAGCCCCAGCATTTT.

The genes are TRBV7-9 and TRBJ2-3, with D perhaps assigned TRBD1 or TRBD2 (6 bases each). The germline V gene has CDR1 SEHNR and CDR2 FQNEAQ (reference sequence). This CDR3 region has 19 residues. Trimming pared 5 bases from V and 0 bases from J, leaving 24 bases between. CDR3 nucleotides: TGTGCCAGCAGCCTAGGGTCCGGGGGCCACACCTACAGCACAGATACGCAGTATTTT. This sequence encodes CASSLGSGGHTYSTDTQYF.

The CDR3 loop is CASSLSGGPNTGELFF. Here the CDR3 DNA reads TGTGCCAGCAGTTTATCAGGAGGACCGAACACCGGGGAGCTGTTTTTT. The chain links TRBV27 to TRBJ2-2; TRBD2 is a possible D gene (5 bases). Germline-derived CDR1 and CDR2 are MNHEY and SMNVEV (reference sequence). Trimming pared 0 bases from V and 0 bases from J, leaving 8 bases between. The CDR3 is 16 amino acids.

This clone was detected once. This rearrangement joins TRBV30 to TRBJ2-2; 8 bases are shared with TRBD1. Per germline, CDR1 GTSNPN and CDR2 SVGIG (reference sequence). The length of the CDR3 is 18 residues. Trimming removed 3 bases from V and 6 bases from J; junction bases left unmatched: 18. This CDR3 is CAWRPRASSQGASGELFF. CDR3 bases: TGTGCCTGGAGACCCCGGGCCTCGAGTCAGGGGGCATCCGGGGAGCTGTTTTTT.

V usage is TRBV9 and J usage is TRBJ1-1, with a tentative D call TRBD1 (6 bases). Germline values: CDR1 SGDLS, CDR2 YYNGEE. Trimming removed 2 bases from V and 7 bases from J, with 12 bases in between. The CDR3 contains 13 residues. This CDR3 is CASSVGHLDEAFF. CDR3 DNA sequence: TGTGCCAGCAGCGTGGGACACCTCGATGAAGCTTTCTTT. The full variable domain, with the rest looked up from reference TRBV9 and TRBJ1-1, is DSGVTQTPKHLITATGQRVTLRCSPRSGDLSVYWYQQSLDQGLQFLIQYYNGEERAKGNILERFSAQQFPDLHSELNLSSLELGDSALYFCASSVGHLDEAFFGQGTRLTVV.

The gene calls are TRBV30 and TRBJ1-5, with D unclear. This CDR3 region has 14 residues. With 2 bases removed from V and 2 bases from J, the gap between germline ends came to 10 bases. The V gene's germline CDR1 is GTSNPN and CDR2 SVGIG (reference sequence). CDR3 sequence (DNA): TGTGCCTGGAGTCCCCCCTGGGGCAATCAGCCCCAGCATTTT. This encodes CAWSPPWGNQPQHF. Looking up the rest from reference TRBV30 and TRBJ1-5 gives the full variable domain: SQTIHQWPATLVQPVGSPLSLECTVEGTSNPNLYWYRQAAGRGLQLLFYSVGIGQISSEVPQNLSASRPQDRQFILSSKKLLLSDSGFYLCAWSPPWGNQPQHFGDGTRLSIL.

The chain carries TRBV5-6 and TRBJ1-5; 7 bases line up with TRBD1. This CDR3 is built from 14 residues. From germline, CDR1 is SGHDT and CDR2 YYEEEE. Losses at the gene ends were 2 bases for V and 5 bases for J; bases not matched to a gene: 4. CDR3 amino acids: CASSLRGRYQPQHF. The CDR3 DNA follows: TGTGCCAGCAGCTTAAGGGGGCGGTATCAGCCCCAGCATTTT.